Below are 6 T cell receptor beta chains sequenced from a single sample in a study of STAT5B mutations in CD4+ large granular lymphocyte leukemia. Sequenced by immunoSEQ multiplex PCR; TCRdb stores in-frame clones only, minus some. The sample has 25,000 to 35,000 clones; roughly 77% are singletons. Sequences were obtained from CD4+ T cells from blood buffy coats. Receptors originate from a human donor in good health.

The V gene is TRBV18, the J gene TRBJ2-5; 10 bases fit TRBD1. The V gene end was trimmed by 6 bases and the J gene end by 8 bases; junction bases not matched to a gene: 12. From germline, CDR1 is KGHSH and CDR2 LQKENI. The CDR3 runs 15 residues. The CDR3 here is CASSPGTGVFVTQYF. DNA of the CDR3: TGTGCCAGCTCCCCGGGGACAGGGGTTTTCGTTACCCAGTACTTC.

A few counts support this clone. The V call is TRBV11-1, the J call TRBJ2-5; TRBD2 agrees at 8 bases. The trim removed 3 bases at V and 5 bases at J, leaving 5 bases unmatched. The CDR3 is 14 residues long. From germline, CDR1 is SGHAT and CDR2 FQDESV (reference sequence). This chain's CDR3 is CASSLVAGRETQYF. The CDR3 DNA sequence: TGTGCCAGCAGCTTGGTAGCGGGACGGGAGACCCAGTACTTC.

This chain uses TRBV5-6 with TRBJ1-2; the match to TRBD1 covers 7 bases. This CDR3 has 14 amino acids. Germline CDR1 reads SGHDT; CDR2 reads YYEEEE. The junction had 4 bases not matched to a gene; V was cut back by 0 bases and J by 5 bases. CDR3 DNA sequence: TGTGCCAGCAGCTTGGGACAGGGAAAGTATGGCTACACCTTC. This translates into CASSLGQGKYGYTF.

The sample holds one count of this clone. J is TRBJ2-1 and V is TRBV6-6, with TRBD1 identical over 8 bases. Per germline, CDR1 MNHNY and CDR2 SVGAGI (reference sequence). Trimming at V came to 7 bases and at J to 4 bases, leaving 9 bases not matched to a gene. The CDR3 loop spans 15 amino acids. The CDR3 DNA reads as TGTGCCAGCAAACCTTCCGGGACAGGTTACAATGAGCAGTTCTTC. Its protein is CASKPSGTGYNEQFF.

This chain joins TRBV27 and TRBJ1-1, with D hard to call. V was pared by 3 bases and J by 1 base, with 6 bases between. This CDR3 is built from 13 residues. Germline V gene data show CDR1 as MNHEY and CDR2 as SMNVEV (reference sequence). The CDR3 DNA sequence: TGTGCCAGCAGTTTTGACCGGAACACTGAAGCTTTCTTT. Protein: CASSFDRNTEAFF.

The genes are TRBV6-1 and TRBJ2-2; 7 bases are shared with TRBD2. Germline loops: CDR1 MNHNS, CDR2 SASEGT. This CDR3 region has 15 residues. Trimming cost V 7 bases and J 2 bases; bases outside gene matches: 7. For the CDR3, the DNA is TGTGCCAGCATTATCGGGGGGTCTAACACCGGGGAGCTGTTTTTT. Translation: CASIIGGSNTGELFF.